A selection of T cell receptor beta chains follows, all from one sample in a study of T cells expressing NK-cell markers. TCRdb derives one entry per CDR3 protein from the 5' RACE reads, leaving out DNA. The sample totals about 190,000 distinct CDR3 sequences; its top ten clones hold around 20%. The material sequenced was blood T cells: a sorted CD56 or NKG2C T cell subset, CD4+ or CD8+ T cells, or bulk PBMC T cells (not recorded which). The receptors were sampled from a man aged 18-75 years in good health. The CDR3 runs from the conserved cysteine through the conserved F or W.

V gene,J gene,CDR3 length,CDR3 protein
TRBV9,TRBJ2-1,15,CASSVFPAGVNEQFF
TRBV6-4,TRBJ2-1,16,CASSDSAGQMGNEQFF
TRBV25-1,TRBJ1-2,12,CASKTPERGYTF
TRBV5-1,TRBJ2-1,12,CASSPSGGMQFF
TRBV5-6,TRBJ2-5,13,CASRDPGGETQYF
TRBV29-1,TRBJ1-1,15,CSALQTVVENTEAFF
TRBV15,TRBJ2-5,16,CATSRDYADVQETQYF
TRBV11-2,TRBJ2-2,13,CASTPWGPGELFF
TRBV4-1,TRBJ2-1,12,CASRWGNNEQFF
TRBV6-1,TRBJ2-5,14,CASSDSFSQETQYF
TRBV7-2,TRBJ1-6,14,CASSFPGSNSPLHF
TRBV5-1,TRBJ2-1,14,CASSWLAEDNEQFF
TRBV7-9,TRBJ2-1,16,CASSPRQGSSYNEQFF
TRBV6-2/TRBV6-3,TRBJ2-2,20,CASSYSGKRGLIANTGELFF
TRBV27,TRBJ2-3,15,CASSPYPGGGDTQYF
TRBV19,TRBJ1-4,21,CASSIVQGGTLKTATNEKLFF
TRBV5-1,TRBJ2-1,16,CASSLTTGSPYNEQFF
TRBV7-6,TRBJ1-2,14,CASSLAGGRDGYTF
TRBV15,TRBJ2-5,15,CATTLGTSGRETQYF
TRBV28,TRBJ2-7,14,CASSQGLAQYEQYF
TRBV6-5,TRBJ1-1,13,CASSWAGDTEAFF
TRBV28,TRBJ1-5,14,CASSSKTGTQPQHF
TRBV7-2,TRBJ1-6,16,CASSPADREWGSPLHF
TRBV7-9,TRBJ2-7,13,CASGAGLSYEQYF
TRBV28,TRBJ2-6,17,CASSSRTGSSGANVLTF
TRBV13,TRBJ2-7,14,CASSSTGTGGEQYF
TRBV7-9,TRBJ1-1,15,CASSRPGGRNTEAFF
TRBV13,TRBJ2-7,16,CASASPWGQGAREQYF
TRBV23-1,TRBJ1-5,16,CASSLKETISNQPQHF
TRBV12-3/TRBV12-4,TRBJ1-1,14,CASSFGGLRTEAFF
TRBV16,TRBJ2-7,16,CASSQSISGGKVEQYF
TRBV7-9,TRBJ2-7,16,CASSLGRGALSYEQYF
TRBV2,TRBJ2-6,15,CASRADNSGANVLTF
TRBV12-3/TRBV12-4,TRBJ2-5,14,CASSSEEGQETQYF
TRBV29-1,TRBJ2-2,13,CCVIQANTGELFF
TRBV7-9,TRBJ2-1,13,CASSSANYNEQFF
TRBV12-3/TRBV12-4,TRBJ1-1,11,CASSYGAEAFF
TRBV12-3/TRBV12-4,TRBJ2-5,15,CASSLTTARQETQYF
TRBV10-3,TRBJ2-1,14,CAISESNSYNEQFF